Below, 4 T cell receptor beta chains from the same sample are listed, as sequenced in a study of regulatory T cells in long-lasting Graves disease. Specified time point: persistent/refractory GD, antithyroid drugs over 5 years with positive TRAb. The TCR library was prepared using RNA isolated from PBMCs. According to the study, TCR beta libraries were built with iRepertoire HTBI primers and CDR3-region Arm-PCR. TCRdb reanalysed the multiplex PCR reads using MiXCR and keeps one entry per CDR3 protein. The sample has fewer than 450,000 distinct CDR3 sequences; less than 25% are singletons. Source: peripheral blood mononuclear cells (PBMCs), taken when the disease was refractory, from a patient treated with antithyroid drugs. These receptors came from a female donor with Graves disease.

The chain combines TRBV27 with TRBJ1-5; D might be TRBD1 (5 bases). Trimming cost V 5 bases and J 2 bases, with 13 bases left between them. The germline gives CDR1 MNHEY, CDR2 SMNVEV (reference sequence). CDR3 length: 15 residues. CDR3 in amino acids: CASSPFGGGNQPQHF. CDR3 sequence (DNA): TGTGCCAGCAGTCCCTTCGGGGGGGGCAATCAGCCCCAGCATTTT.

The J gene is TRBJ2-1, the V gene TRBV10-3; weak D call: TRBD2 (6 bases). There are 12 residues in the CDR3. V was clipped by 7 bases and J by 6 bases, with 10 bases between them. Germline V CDR1 and CDR2: ENHRY, SYGVKD. The CDR3 DNA sequence: TGTGCCATCACCCCCGGGGGCAATGAGCAGTTCTTC. It specifies CAITPGGNEQFF.

This clonotype came up many times. The chain couples TRBV28 to TRBJ2-5; 10 bases are a match to TRBD1. The CDR3 extends over 13 amino acids. The V and J ends lost 6 bases and 5 bases, in that order; junction bases with no gene match: 3. Germline V gives CDR1 MDHEN, CDR2 SYDVKM. CDR3 protein: CASRGQGWETQYF. The CDR3 region has the DNA TGTGCCAGCAGGGGACAGGGGTGGGAGACCCAGTACTTC.

This clonotype was observed many times. The rearrangement joins TRBV24-1 to TRBJ1-2; no reliable D call. This CDR3 region has 12 residues. CDR1 and CDR2 from the germline V gene are KGHDR and SFDVKD. The V gene lost 3 bases and the J gene lost 5 bases, with 6 bases spanning the gap. CDR3 sequence: CATSDAGYGYTF. The DNA of the CDR3 is TGTGCCACCAGTGATGCCGGATATGGCTACACCTTC.